Sequencing of this TCR beta chain was carried out in a study of T-cell reconstitution after alpha-beta-depleted transplantation in children. In regard to this clonotype: Its antigen is unidentified.

CDR1 and CDR2 from the germline V gene are ENHRY and SYGVKD. CDR3 length: 12 residues. V was shortened by 5 bases and J by 4 bases, with 6 bases between the two germline ends. A library of TCRbeta sequences, prepared with unique molecular identifiers, was generated. TCRdb processed the PCR reads anew with MiXCR; each CDR3 protein has one entry. The table records around 700,000 distinct CDR3 sequences, around 13% of them present only once. Study outcomes and limitations: Surviving recipient cells, namely T cells and thymic progenitors, were the source of high day-60 TCRbeta diversity in some patients. From newly produced T cells came most of the T-cell counts and diversity one year after transplant. Expanded graft clones, several hundred of them, were reportedly the source of alpha-beta T cells about two months after transplant.

The TCR comes from a girl under 10 years old with congenital amegakaryocytic thrombocytopenia, due to receive a stem cell transplant. The sequencing used PBMCs, collected before TCRalphabeta/CD19-depleted stem cell transplant. The chain couples TRBV10-3 to TRBJ1-5; D call uncertain. The CDR3 DNA follows: TGTGCCATCAGTACAGTAAATCAGCCCCAGCATTTT. Protein product: CAISTVNQPQHF.